The 11 T cell receptor beta chains below all came from one sample that was sequenced in a study of Ad26.COV2.S vaccination and SARS-CoV-2 variants. Measured with immunoSEQ multiplex PCR; TCRdb has only the in-frame clones, and not every one. Here the sample spans under 550,000 clones, roughly 90% being singletons. Treatment: over 15 received Ad26.COV2.S at low or high dose, single or two shots; about 5 received placebo; per-sample allocation not given. Specimens were obtained on day 63 following the first vaccine or placebo injection. The sequencing used peripheral blood, collected in a trial of Ad26.COV2.S vaccine versus placebo. The receptors here all came from a person aged 18-60 years who received the Ad26.COV2.S COVID-19 vaccine or a placebo.

The genes are TRBV3-1 (or the pseudogene TRBV3-2) and TRBJ2-7, with D possibly TRBD2 on 7 matching bases. Germline loops: CDR1 LGHDT, CDR2 YNNKEL (reference sequence). Deletions cut 1 base from V and 4 bases from J, with 14 bases between. CDR3 length: 15 amino acids. This chain's CDR3 is CASSQGTRGGYEQYF. CDR3 in DNA: TGTGCCAGCAGCCAAGGGACAAGGGGGGGTTACGAGCAGTACTTC.

The chain has TRBV28 and TRBJ1-1; possibly TRBD1 for D (6 bases). This CDR3 is 14 amino acids long. The V and J ends lost 6 bases and 9 bases respectively, with 20 bases between them. CDR1 is MDHEN and CDR2 is SYDVKM in the germline V gene. CDR3 residues: CASSPFRRGGKAFF. CDR3 sequence (DNA): TGTGCCAGCAGCCCCTTCCGACGAGGGGGAAAAGCTTTCTTT.

A single count supports this clone. The V call is TRBV19, the J call TRBJ1-4; D is possibly TRBD1 (6 bases). The ends were cut back, 4 bases at V and 5 bases at J, with 17 bases in the middle. Germline CDR1 LNHDA, CDR2 SQIVND (reference sequence). The CDR3 is 16 amino acids. CDR3 residues: CASSKMDRGGNEKLFF. In nucleotides, the CDR3 is TGTGCCAGTAGTAAGATGGACAGAGGGGGAAATGAAAAACTGTTTTTT.

The V call is TRBV19, the J call TRBJ1-1; 10 bases agree with TRBD1. This CDR3 region has 16 residues. V lost 2 bases, J lost 4 bases, and 7 bases stayed unmatched. Germline assignment: CDR1 LNHDA and CDR2 SQIVND (reference sequence). The CDR3 nucleotides are TGTGCCAGTAGTATAACCGGGACAGGGGTCGTCACTGAAGCTTTCTTT. Translated: CASSITGTGVVTEAFF.

J is TRBJ1-2 and V is TRBV28; D call uncertain. CDR1 is MDHEN and CDR2 is SYDVKM in the germline V gene. V lost 2 bases and J lost 2, with 6 bases in between. The CDR3 is 13 residues long. CDR3 region: CASSLSQNYGYTF. CDR3 sequence (DNA): TGTGCCAGCAGTTTAAGTCAGAACTATGGCTACACCTTC.

The gene calls are TRBV19 and TRBJ1-1; 10 bases line up with TRBD1. The CDR3 runs to 14 residues. CDR1 is LNHDA, CDR2 SQIVND, per germline (reference sequence). V gave up 6 bases and J gave up 6 bases; unmatched junction bases: 7. The CDR3: CASSDDRGRAEAFF. The CDR3 DNA reads TGTGCCAGTAGCGATGACAGGGGGCGAGCTGAAGCTTTCTTT.

This chain joins TRBV11-1 and TRBJ1-4; possible D gene TRBD1, 6 bases. CDR3 length: 15 amino acids. Between the trimmed V and J ends, which lost 5 bases and 7 bases, there was a span of 17 bases. CDR1 SGHAT and CDR2 FQDESV come from the germline V gene (reference sequence). CDR3 region: CASSPLPGGGEKLFF. Written as DNA, the CDR3 is TGTGCCAGCAGCCCACTGCCGGGGGGCGGTGAAAAACTGTTTTTT.

V and J are TRBV6-1 and TRBJ2-2; no clear D. Germline V lookup: CDR1 MNHNS, CDR2 SASEGT. The CDR3 runs to 14 residues. Between the trimmed V and J ends, which lost 5 bases and 3 bases, there was a span of 10 bases. The CDR3 sequence: CASSSVRDTGELFF. Here the CDR3 DNA reads TGTGCCAGCAGTTCAGTCCGAGACACCGGGGAGCTGTTTTTT.

V usage is TRBV11-3 and J usage is TRBJ2-1; D unclear. This CDR3 comprises 14 residues. CDR1 and CDR2 (germline): SGHNT, YENEEA. V was pared by 1 base and J by 7 bases, with 11 bases between. The CDR3 sequence is CASSLGRLGNEQFF. CDR3 nucleotide sequence: TGTGCCAGCAGCTTAGGCAGGTTAGGGAATGAGCAGTTCTTC.

This chain joins TRBV27 and TRBJ1-1; no definite D call. The CDR3 has 14 residues. Germline V lookup: CDR1 MNHEY, CDR2 SMNVEV (reference sequence). V dropped 5 bases and J dropped 1 base, with 11 bases sitting between them. CDR3 loop: CASSPRRTNTEAFF. In DNA, the CDR3 is TGTGCCAGCAGTCCACGGAGAACGAACACTGAAGCTTTCTTT.

J is TRBJ2-3 and V is TRBV10-3, with 8 bases aligning to TRBD2. CDR3 size: 15 residues. CDR1 is ENHRY, CDR2 SYGVKD, per germline. The ends lost 3 bases at V and 0 bases at J; junction bases unmatched: 2. The CDR3 DNA reads TGTGCCATCAGTGACGGGGGGGCTAGCACAGATACGCAGTATTTT. Encoded protein: CAISDGGASTDTQYF.